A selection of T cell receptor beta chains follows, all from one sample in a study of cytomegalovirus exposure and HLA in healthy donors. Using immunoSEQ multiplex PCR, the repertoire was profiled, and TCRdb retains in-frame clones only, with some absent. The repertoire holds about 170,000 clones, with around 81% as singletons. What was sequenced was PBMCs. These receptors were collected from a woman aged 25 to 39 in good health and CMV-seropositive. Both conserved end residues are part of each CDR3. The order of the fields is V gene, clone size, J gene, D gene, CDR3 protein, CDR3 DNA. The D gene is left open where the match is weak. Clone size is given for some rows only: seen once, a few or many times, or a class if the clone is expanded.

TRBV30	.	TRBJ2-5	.	CAWTRQYQETQYF	TGTGCCTGGACTCGACAGTACCAAGAGACCCAGTACTTC
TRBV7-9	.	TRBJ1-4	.	CASSLLAPVRGGEKLFF	TGTGCCAGCAGCCTCCTGGCCCCAGTTCGGGGGGGTGAAAAACTGTTTTTT
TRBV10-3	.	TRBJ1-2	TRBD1	CAISESGTGGGYTF	TGTGCCATCAGTGAGTCGGGGACAGGGGGAGGCTACACCTTC
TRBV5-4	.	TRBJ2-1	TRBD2	CASTLAGSYNEQFF	TGTGCCAGCACTCTAGCGGGCTCCTACAATGAGCAGTTCTTC
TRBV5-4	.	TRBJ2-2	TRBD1	CASSPGQGRNTGELFF	TGTGCCAGCAGCCCCGGACAGGGGCGGAACACCGGGGAGCTGTTTTTT
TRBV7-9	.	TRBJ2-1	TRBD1	CASSTYRGSRLYEQFF	TGTGCCAGCAGCACCTACAGGGGATCGCGCCTATATGAGCAGTTCTTC
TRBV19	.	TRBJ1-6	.	CASSTTRAPQDSPLHF	TGTGCCAGTAGTACAACGAGGGCGCCGCAGGATTCACCCCTCCACTTT
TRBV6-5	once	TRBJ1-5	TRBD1	CASSSTGRGNQPQHF	TGTGCCAGCAGTTCGACAGGGCGCGGCAATCAGCCCCAGCATTTT
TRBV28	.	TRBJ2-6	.	CASGLRSGANVLTF	TGTGCCAGCGGCCTGCGGAGTGGGGCCAACGTCCTGACTTTC
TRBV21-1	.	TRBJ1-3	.	CASSKMTRESGNTIYF	TGTGCCAGCAGCAAAATGACGAGGGAATCTGGAAACACCATATATTTT
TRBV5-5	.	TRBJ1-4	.	CASSPGGLYNEKLFF	TGTGCCAGCAGCCCTGGAGGACTTTATAATGAAAAACTGTTTTTT
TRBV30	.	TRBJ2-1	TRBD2	CAWSGSGGALVSYNEQFF	TGTGCCTGGAGTGGCAGCGGGGGGGCCTTGGTATCCTACAATGAGCAGTTCTTC
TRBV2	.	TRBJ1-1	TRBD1	CASSSGTVFMNTEAFF	TGTGCCAGCAGTTCCGGGACAGTTTTCATGAACACTGAAGCTTTCTTT
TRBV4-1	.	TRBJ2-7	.	CASSQEWEQVFHEQYF	TGCGCCAGCAGCCAAGAGTGGGAACAGGTTTTCCACGAGCAGTACTTC
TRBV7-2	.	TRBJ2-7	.	CASSSHGGEQYF	TGTGCCAGCAGCTCCCATGGGGGGGAGCAGTACTTC
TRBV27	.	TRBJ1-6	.	CASTERHYNSPLHF	TGTGCCAGCACCGAGAGACATTATAATTCACCCCTCCACTTT
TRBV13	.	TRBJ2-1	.	CASSPPPIGGINNEQFF	TGTGCCAGCAGCCCCCCACCCATTGGCGGGATTAACAATGAGCAGTTCTTC
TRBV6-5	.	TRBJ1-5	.	CASSPDSYSNQPQHF	TGTGCCAGCAGTCCGGACAGCTATAGCAATCAGCCCCAGCATTTT
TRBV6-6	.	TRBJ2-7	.	CASSPDSVYEQYF	TGTGCCAGCAGTCCGGACAGCGTCTACGAGCAGTACTTC
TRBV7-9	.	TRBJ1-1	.	CASSLVGHSTEAFF	TGTGCCAGCAGCTTAGTGGGACATTCCACTGAAGCTTTCTTT
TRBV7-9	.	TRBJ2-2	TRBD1	CASSPDRGSRGTGELFF	TGTGCCAGCAGCCCAGACAGGGGGTCCCGTGGCACCGGGGAGCTGTTTTTT
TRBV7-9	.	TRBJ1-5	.	CASSLGLDTSSNQPQHF	TGTGCCAGCAGCTTAGGACTGGACACCTCTAGCAATCAGCCCCAGCATTTT
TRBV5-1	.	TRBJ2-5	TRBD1	CASSFGQGAWGETQYF	TGCGCCAGCAGCTTCGGACAGGGGGCTTGGGGGGAGACCCAGTACTTC
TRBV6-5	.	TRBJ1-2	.	CASRLAGFNYGYTF	TGTGCCAGCAGACTTGCGGGTTTTAACTATGGCTACACCTTC
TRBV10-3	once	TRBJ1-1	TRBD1	CAISYDRGRTEAFF	TGTGCCATCAGTTACGACAGGGGGCGTACTGAAGCTTTCTTT
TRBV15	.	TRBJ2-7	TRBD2	CATSSPSGSSRQYF	TGTGCCACCAGCAGCCCTAGCGGGAGTTCGAGGCAGTACTTC
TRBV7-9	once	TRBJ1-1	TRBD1	CASSWTGNTEAFF	TGTGCCAGCAGCTGGACAGGGAACACTGAAGCTTTCTTT
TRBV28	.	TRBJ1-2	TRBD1	CASSSIRTGGSYGYTF	TGTGCCAGCAGTTCCATTAGGACAGGGGGGAGTTATGGCTACACCTTC
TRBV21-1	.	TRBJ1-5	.	CASSTYLNRGRQPQHF	TGTGCCAGCAGCACCTACTTAAACAGGGGGAGGCAGCCCCAGCATTTT